This TCR beta chain stems from a study of blood T cell repertoires in COVID-19. Study context: The samples span acute and convalescent COVID-19 from the United States, Italy and Spain.

Generated by immunoSEQ multiplex PCR, the TCRdb table keeps only in-frame clones and is missing some. The sample lists 45,000 to 60,000 clones, around 78% seen once, with 15% in the top ten. There are 14 residues in the CDR3. The germline CDR1 and CDR2 sequences are SGHNT and YYREEE (reference sequence). V lost 4 bases to trimming and J lost 3 bases, with 13 bases between them. Material: peripheral blood. The source of this sequence is a human donor with active or convalescent COVID-19. The donor label of this sample is uncertain. This chain connects TRBV5-4 to TRBJ1-2; D uncertain. CDR3 sequence: CASSPGRGDYGYTF. Written as DNA, the CDR3 is TGTGCCAGCAGCCCTGGGCGGGGTGACTATGGCTACACCTTC.